This T cell receptor (beta chain) is drawn from a study of cytomegalovirus exposure and HLA in healthy donors (dated by TCRdb to about 2017). Study-level background: An earlier analysis of more than 550 of the donors reported 276 Gb of sequence data and 117 million unique TCR beta sequences obtained from around 180 million T cells. An early release that covered about 640 HLA-typed donors contained about 300 gigabases of sequencing data and tens of millions of unique TCR sequences. Of the roughly 400 genotyped donors, 65% to 90% fell in the genetic ancestry cluster associated with self-reported Caucasian donors. The study was designed to test whether signatures of past pathogen exposure could be identified by cataloging public T cell receptors. The T cell repertoires of some 700 subjects were profiled by immunosequencing and related to cytomegalovirus serostatus. A separate validation cohort of about 110 different subjects was used in addition to the approximately 640-subject first cohort. High-throughput TCR immunosequencing, statistical association of individual TCRs with disease status, and machine learning were combined to predict cytomegalovirus infection status. To study patterns of TCR occurrence, a later analysis re-analyzed previously published TCR beta repertoires from 666 donors and added high-resolution HLA genotyping. In the later analysis, no new phenotypic data were used to find candidate immune exposures; instead, reliance was placed on TCR beta sequences and their occurrence across donors. An earlier analysis of around 580 of the donors used high-throughput TCR beta sequencing to judge whether each TCR beta V gene segment behaved as functional or pseudogenic. Donor age, sex, ethnicity and CMV serostatus were compiled alongside the repertoire data. A later genetic analysis used genome-wide SNP genotypes for about three fifths of the 666 donors, treating that subset as a discovery cohort. All discovery cohort repertoires had been generated using a single sequencing platform. Class I and class II HLA loci were covered by the typing at four-digit resolution. Typing coverage differed by locus: A, B, C, DRB1 and DQB1 were typed in roughly 620-640 donors, DQA1 in about 500, DPA1 in 600 to 610, and DPB1 in just under 480. A few DR-DQ haplotypes were treated as single units for association and clustering because of strong linkage in the cohort. Among around 400 genotyped donors of the cohort, an average of approximately 250,000 unique TCR beta nucleotide sequences were sequenced per donor, roughly a sixth of them non-productive.

The investigation overall reported the following: The only immune exposure information available for the cohort was CMV serostatus. Cytomegalovirus status was reported to be diagnosed by the classifier with high specificity and sensitivity in both the original and validation cohorts. Several of the top co-occurrence clusters appeared to be linked to parvovirus B19, influenza, CMV and Epstein-Barr virus, according to a later analysis. Compared with equally common non-associated chains, HLA-associated TCR beta chains in a later analysis were more clonally expanded and had lower generation probabilities. A group of highly shared sequence variants was considered likely to be a technical artifact of the sequencing pipeline. V-gene and J-gene trimming of TCR beta chains was associated with a missense DCLRE1C variant in a later genetic analysis, and the association was replicated in an independent cohort. Some IMGT-functional V segments, including TRBV6-2 and TRBV6-3, could not be told apart with the 87-base-pair reads, so those segments were excluded. Because HLA typing was missing for some donors at each locus, association tests included only the typed subset. In vitro tests confirmed that a few of the cytomegalovirus-associated TCR beta chains recognize cytomegalovirus antigens. A further reported finding was that TCR beta sequences accurately predicted the HLA-A and HLA-B alleles for most subjects in the first cohort. Only TCR beta chains were sequenced in this cohort, and the absence of alpha or paired-chain data limited detectable features. In a later analysis, 16,951 TCR beta sequences were associated with specific HLA alleles at a false discovery rate of 0.05. Across donors, most TCR sequences were observed very rarely, whereas some public TCRs were present in many individuals. According to a later genetic analysis, donors in an Asian-associated ancestry cluster had fewer N-insertions in productive TCRs than the roughly 700-donor mean. According to a later analysis, most CMV-associated TCR beta chains appeared to be HLA-restricted, and the HLA associations seemed to be driven largely by CMV exposure. Because counts were too low, around 18 rarely observed V segments, including chromosome 9 orphons, were left out of the earlier analysis of some 640 of the donors. A total of fewer than 200 TCR beta chains were listed by the study as associated with cytomegalovirus. The authors suggested that the approach could potentially be generalized to other disease states and immunological phenotypes. Sequencing depth was assumed to be roughly uniform across donors in the presence/absence analyses, though that assumption may not hold. In an earlier analysis of about 600 of the donors, most TCR beta V segments appeared in productive rearrangements about 90% or about 30% of the time, broadly matching IMGT annotations. Assigning TCR associations to individual alleles was difficult when HLA alleles, especially DR and DQ, strongly co-occurred. Correlated functional status among segregating V segments might reflect linkage disequilibrium, but an unknown experimental factor could not be ruled out. In a later analysis, TCR association rates were found to vary across HLA loci, with the most associated TCRs seen for DRB1 alleles and the fewest for HLA-C alleles.

The V and J ends are trimmed by 2 bases and 8 bases, leaving 16 bases between them. The CDR3 covers 15 residues, taking in both the cysteine and the phenylalanine. Only the CDR3 portion is preserved as DNA: 45 bases, with reading frame beginning at the first base. CDR1 and CDR2 are read off the germline V gene as LGHNT and FRNRAP. This clone showed up just a few times. Its antigen is not yet known. No much larger clonotype is one base removed from it; base qualities were not supplied. The cohort was made up of roughly 670 healthy bone marrow donors. All cohort members were sampled while nominally healthy, although unrecorded immune exposures were likely present. The donor was CMV seronegative and belonged to the group of more than 300 seronegative cohort members. A peripheral blood sample was provided by each donor, and peripheral blood mononuclear cells were used for TCR beta sequencing. The Qiagen DNeasy Blood Extraction Kit was used to extract genomic DNA from the blood cell samples.

Libraries were constructed by the immunoSEQ multiplex PCR assay. For the multiplex PCR, a mixture combining 60 forward primers for TCR Vbeta segments and 13 reverse primers for TCR Jbeta segments was used. Amplification of the CDR3 region of rearranged TCR beta genes was performed with a multiplex PCR assay on genomic DNA. The Illumina HiSeq System was used to sequence the amplified TCR beta libraries as 87-base-pair reads. The paper's data handling went like this. A later analysis tallied some 79 million unique TCR beta chains across the 650 to 750 repertoires, and around 9.9 million of those chains were shared by two or more donors. A nearest-neighbor algorithm error-corrected the raw reads and collapsed the reads into unique sequences, merging closely related sequences to remove PCR and sequencing errors. CDR3 sequences were aligned to IMGT reference sequences to assign V, D and J gene segments. Each retained sequence needed at least a six-nucleotide match to both a V gene segment and a J gene segment. A rearrangement counted as productive if the CDR3 had no stop codons and remained in frame with V and J, and every other rearrangement counted as non-productive. CDR3 was defined by IMGT convention, running from the second conserved V-encoded cysteine to the conserved J-encoded phenylalanine. Sequences without an unambiguous match to a single V gene segment were excluded from the earlier analysis of approximately 600 of the donors. An earlier analysis of several hundred of the donors called V segments functional above 56.7% productive rearrangements and segregating when the between-donor standard deviation exceeded 5%. To diagnose cytomegalovirus status from the catalog of TCR beta chain sequences, a statistical classification framework was built. In a later analysis, V and J genes were assigned by comparing TCR nucleotide sequences against IMGT/GENE-DB human TR gene sequences. A later analysis assigned CDR3 sequences and most-parsimonious VDJ recombination scenarios with the TCRdist pipeline. In a later analysis, every TCR beta chain was defined by the combination of its CDR3 amino acid sequence and its V-gene family, and reads without a unique V-gene family were dropped. As a way to deal with suspected cross-contamination and a sequencing artifact, a later analysis dropped over 550 nucleotide sequences that were highly shared and had low generation probability. In a later analysis, a clonal expansion index was calculated for each public chain from normalized within-repertoire ranks of inferred template counts. A later analysis computed generation probabilities with a VDJ recombination model fitted to out-of-frame rearrangements, and checked the results against IGoR. A later analysis scored TCR-TCR, TCR-HLA and TCR-CMV co-occurrence with hypergeometric tests, applying a repertoire-size bias correction to TCR pairs. A later analysis estimated false discovery rates by permuting HLA or CMV assignments 20 times. In a later analysis, co-occurring TCRs were grouped using DBSCAN, with TCRdist sequence similarity added in when clustering inside HLA-allele-positive subsets. Co-occurrence clustering excluded repertoires with fewer than 30,000 or more than 120,000 public chains, plus five with anomalous nucleotide sharing. Drawn from immuneACCESS, this table holds only the in-frame rearrangements with V and J called that TCRdb kept. Clones are partly lost; checked studies trace under half to an unresolved V gene and leave the rest unexplained. The V and J calls and the clone size are those of that table, but D and trimming were determined from the DNA. The sample yields roughly 120,000 clones; roughly 70% were counted once. The ten largest clones capture 4.1% of the sample.

The rearranged segments are TRBV12-5 and TRBJ1-5; a tentative D call is TRBD1 (6 bases match). The TCR was taken from a woman aged 40 to 50 in good health and CMV-seronegative. The sample consisted of PBMCs. The CDR3 region has the sequence CASGLSTPRGEPQHF. The DNA is as follows: TGTGCTAGTGGTTTGTCAACACCCAGGGGTGAGCCCCAGCATTTT.